Listed here are 2 T cell receptor beta chains from one sample, sequenced in a study of cytomegalovirus exposure and HLA in healthy donors. Use of 60 Vbeta and 13 Jbeta primers characterized the PCR. Assay: immunoSEQ multiplex PCR; the TCRdb copy retains only in-frame clones and omits some. The repertoire holds roughly 120,000 clones, with over 8% as singletons. The sample consisted of PBMCs. The receptors stem from a man under 40 in good health and CMV-seronegative.

The chain joins TRBV28 to TRBJ2-7; 10 nucleotides line up with TRBD1. V was pared by 5 bases and J by 0 bases, with 13 bases of the junction left unmatched. Germline V gene sequence: CDR1 MDHEN, CDR2 SYDVKM. The CDR3 runs 18 residues. CDR3 bases: TGTGCCAGCAGTCCATTTCCCGGGGACAGGGGTTTCTCCTACGAGCAGTACTTC. Protein sequence: CASSPFPGDRGFSYEQYF.

In its sample, this clone was seen a few times. This chain connects TRBV29-1 to TRBJ1-5, with 9 bases matching TRBD1. The CDR3 is 13 amino acids. Germline CDR1 is SQVTM and CDR2 is ANQGSEA. J was trimmed by 6 bases and V by 6 bases; bases with no gene match: 6. The CDR3 coding sequence is TGCAGCGTCAAACAGGGGGCTGGTCAGCCCCAGCATTTT. Its protein is CSVKQGAGQPQHF.